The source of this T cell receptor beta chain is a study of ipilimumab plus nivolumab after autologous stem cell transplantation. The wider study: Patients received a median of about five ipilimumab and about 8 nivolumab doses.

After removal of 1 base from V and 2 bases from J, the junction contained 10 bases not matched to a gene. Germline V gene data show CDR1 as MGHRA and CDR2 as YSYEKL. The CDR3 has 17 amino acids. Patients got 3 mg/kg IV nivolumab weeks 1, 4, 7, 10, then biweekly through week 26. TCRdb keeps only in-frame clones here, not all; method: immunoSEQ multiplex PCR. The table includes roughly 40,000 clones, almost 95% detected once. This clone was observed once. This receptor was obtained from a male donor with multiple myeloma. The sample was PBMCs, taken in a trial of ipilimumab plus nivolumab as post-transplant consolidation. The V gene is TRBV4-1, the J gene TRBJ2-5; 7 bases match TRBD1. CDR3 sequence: CASSQAVTGVGQETQYF. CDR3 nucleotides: TGCGCCAGCAGCCAAGCCGTAACAGGGGTCGGGCAAGAGACCCAGTACTTC.